The clone carrying this T cell receptor (beta chain) was found a few times. Antigen specificity is unknown. The data stem from a study of post-analysis software for immune sequencing data. Study outcomes and limitations: Strong co-clustering by F measure was seen for same-batch samples. When patients were compared with controls, roughly five TRBV segments were more frequent, TRBV5-6, TRBV5-1 and TRBV20-1 among them.

Prepared libraries of TCR beta cDNA carried unique molecular identifiers. A population of 1 to 10 million T cells gave rise to about half a million cDNA molecules. Each CDR3 protein gets one entry after TCRdb re-called the PCR reads with MiXCR. The table has roughly 570,000 distinct CDR3 sequences, less than 40% seen once. The CDR3 loop spans 13 amino acids. The germline gives CDR1 SQVTM, CDR2 ANQGSEA. V shed 7 bases and J shed 0 bases, with 12 bases lying between them. Specimen: blood. The V gene is TRBV29-1, the J gene TRBJ1-1; D gene uncertain. The TCR was taken from a girl aged 2-17 years with multiple sclerosis. CDR3 residues: CSAAKILNTEAFF. Here the CDR3 DNA reads TGCAGCGCCGCTAAAATACTGAACACTGAAGCTTTCTTT.